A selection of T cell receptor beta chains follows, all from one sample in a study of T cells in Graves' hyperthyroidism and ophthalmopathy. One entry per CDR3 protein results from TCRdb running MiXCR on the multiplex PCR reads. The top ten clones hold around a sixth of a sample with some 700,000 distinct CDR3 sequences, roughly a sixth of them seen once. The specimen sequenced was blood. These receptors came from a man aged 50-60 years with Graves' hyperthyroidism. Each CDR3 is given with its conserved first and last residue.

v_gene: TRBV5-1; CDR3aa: CASSSEGQGHYGYTF
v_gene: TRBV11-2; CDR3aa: CASSLDWVNTEAFF
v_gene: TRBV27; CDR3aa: CASRPGGLYNEQFF
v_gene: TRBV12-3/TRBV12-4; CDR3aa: CASSFPDGTSGSQSSYNEQFF
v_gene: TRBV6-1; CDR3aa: CASSSGGSGKGEQFF
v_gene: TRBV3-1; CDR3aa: CASSQRTEGEKLFF
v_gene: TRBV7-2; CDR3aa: CASSLGLAVETQYF
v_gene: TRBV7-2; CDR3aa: CASSLGQGQETQYF
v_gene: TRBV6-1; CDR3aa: CASSESTSGRGETQYF
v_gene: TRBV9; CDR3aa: CASSVKEEGGANTGELFF
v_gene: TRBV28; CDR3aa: CASSTRWGDRDSPLHF
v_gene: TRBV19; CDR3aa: CASRPPGELTGELFF
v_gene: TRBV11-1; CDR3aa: CASSPSGDGYTF
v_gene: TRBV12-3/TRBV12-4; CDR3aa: CASSRDPREANEKLFF
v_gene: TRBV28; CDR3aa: CASSFEFFSGSYEQYF
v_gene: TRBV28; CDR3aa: CASSLLEWGNGYTF
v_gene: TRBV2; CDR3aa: CASNGQGAVINEQFF
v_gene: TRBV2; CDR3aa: CASSEEGFGYGYTF
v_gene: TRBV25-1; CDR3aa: CASAGLAVNNELGQETQYF
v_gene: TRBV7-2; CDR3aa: CASSRDSSNEQFF
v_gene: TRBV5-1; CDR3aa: CASSLGSSGGTDTQYF
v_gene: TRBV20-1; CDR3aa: CSARRRDRYTEAFF
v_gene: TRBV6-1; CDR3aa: CASSYQATNTEAFF
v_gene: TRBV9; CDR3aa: CASSVAPGNYGYTF
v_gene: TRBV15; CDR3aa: CATSRGWGGESEAFF
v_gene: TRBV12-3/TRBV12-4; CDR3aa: CASSPPGGSSEQYF
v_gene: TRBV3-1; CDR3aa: CASSRGASYEQYF
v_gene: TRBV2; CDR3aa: CASSVQGRATNEKLFF
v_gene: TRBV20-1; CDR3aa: CSAGTRGGVGYNEQFF
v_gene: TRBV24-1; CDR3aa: CATSGTYRYGYTF
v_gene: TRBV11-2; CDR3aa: CASSGTLAGGTEAFF
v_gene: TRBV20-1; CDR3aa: CSARDRSGRAGTDTQYF
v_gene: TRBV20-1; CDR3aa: CSALGQAKNEQYF
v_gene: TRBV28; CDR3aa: CAGSFRTGTPFF
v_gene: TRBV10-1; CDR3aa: CASSGPWDRRNTEAFF
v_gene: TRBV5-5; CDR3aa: CASSNSAFFKGTASYNEQFF
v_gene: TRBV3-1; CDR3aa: CASAGINPTGSYEQYF
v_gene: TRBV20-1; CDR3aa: CSARGLRDKLNTGELFF
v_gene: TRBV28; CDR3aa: CASSWGTGEETQYF
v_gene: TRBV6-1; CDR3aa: CASRPGSKYEQYF
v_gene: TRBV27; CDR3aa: CASSTRTSGSDTQYF
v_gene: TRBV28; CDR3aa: CASSYPSDGRSFIYEQYF
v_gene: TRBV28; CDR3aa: CASSLSANYGYTF
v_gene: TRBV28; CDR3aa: CASNYGGVSSYNEQFF
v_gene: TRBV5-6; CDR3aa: CASSLGEVYHEQYF
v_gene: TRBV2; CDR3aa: CASRRQASEAFF
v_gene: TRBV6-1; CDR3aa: CAAPGPKYNEQFF
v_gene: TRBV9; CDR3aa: CASSVVDDNNYGYTF
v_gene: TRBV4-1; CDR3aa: CASSGSGRAAYNEQFF
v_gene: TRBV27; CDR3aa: CASSLPPRSRGNFKGEFSNQPQHF
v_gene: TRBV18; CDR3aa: CASSPKQAPYGYTF
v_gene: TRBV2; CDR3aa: CASSEAAGSTYEQYF
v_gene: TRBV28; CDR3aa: CASRLTGTEYGYTF
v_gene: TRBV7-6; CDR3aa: CASSYNSGRMWADTQYF